These T cell receptor beta chains were read from a single sample in a study of blood T cell repertoires in COVID-19. Some clones are missing from TCRdb's copy, which holds only in-frame ones; the method was immunoSEQ multiplex PCR. The data hold around 450,000 clones, with roughly 90% observed a single time. Sequencing used PBMCs or T cells enriched from blood (not recorded which). Every receptor here comes from a woman under 30 who had recovered from COVID-19. Both conserved end residues are part of each CDR3. The order of the fields is J gene, V gene, clone size, D gene, CDR3 DNA, CDR3 protein. A D gene is named only where the DNA matches it firmly. Expanded clones are given a class, and other clones once, few, many or no size at all.

TRBJ2-7,TRBV10-1,-,TRBD1,TGCGCCAGCAGTGAGTCCGGGACAGGGGACGAGCAGTACTTC,CASSESGTGDEQYF
TRBJ2-2,TRBV5-4,-,-,TGTGCCAGCAGCTTGGACAGCCAAACGAGGGAGCTGTTTTTT,CASSLDSQTRELFF
TRBJ2-7,TRBV19,-,TRBD1,TGTGCCAGTAGTATGGTCAATCCGTCCGGGGACAGGCTCGGCGAGCAGTACTTC,CASSMVNPSGDRLGEQYF
TRBJ1-5,TRBV2,few,-,TGTGCTAGCAGGCGATCGGGCAATCAGCCCCAGCATTTT,CASRRSGNQPQHF
TRBJ1-1,TRBV19,-,-,TGTGCCAGTAGCAACAGGCGGTCGGACACTGAAGCTTTCTTT,CASSNRRSDTEAFF
TRBJ2-3,TRBV3-1/TRBV3-2,-,TRBD2,TGTGCCAGCAGCCAAGAGCAAGCGGGGGAAATAGATACGCAGTATTTT,CASSQEQAGEIDTQYF
TRBJ1-6,TRBV19,-,TRBD1,TGTGCCAGTAGTATTACTTTCGGACAGGACTATAATTCACCCCTCCACTTT,CASSITFGQDYNSPLHF
TRBJ2-5,TRBV9,-,-,TGTGCCAGCAGCCGTAATTGGGGGCGAGAGACCCAGTACTTC,CASSRNWGRETQYF
TRBJ1-1,TRBV5-6,-,TRBD1,TGTGCCAGCAGCCGAAGACAGGGGGGCACTGAAGCTTTCTTT,CASSRRQGGTEAFF
TRBJ2-2,TRBV15,-,-,TGTGCCACCAGCATCATCGGCAGGGGGGACACCGGGGAGCTGTTTTTT,CATSIIGRGDTGELFF
TRBJ1-6,TRBV27,-,TRBD1,TGTGCCAGCAGTTCGGACAGGGAGGATTCACCCCTCCACTTT,CASSSDREDSPLHF
TRBJ1-1,TRBV6-5,-,-,TGTGCCAGCAGTTCTCAGACAGGGAACACTGAAGCTTTCTTT,CASSSQTGNTEAFF
TRBJ2-3,TRBV28,once,TRBD1,TGTGCCAGCAGGTCCCAGGGGGCAGATACGCAGTATTTT,CASRSQGADTQYF
TRBJ1-2,TRBV6-5,-,-,TGTGCCAGCAGTTACTCGCCTGAGGGAGAATTTTATGGCTACACCTTC,CASSYSPEGEFYGYTF
TRBJ1-3,TRBV28,-,-,TGTGCCAGCAGTTTAAACAGGGAATCTGGAAACACCATATATTTT,CASSLNRESGNTIYF
TRBJ2-7,TRBV5-1,once,-,TGCGCCAGCAGCGGCGGAGAAGCCTCCTACGAGCAGTACTTC,CASSGGEASYEQYF
TRBJ2-5,TRBV5-1,-,-,TGCGCCAGCAGCTTGGCCGCGGCTGGCGGGGGAGGGGGAGAGACCCAGTACTTC,CASSLAAAGGGGGETQYF
TRBJ2-1,TRBV9,few,TRBD1,TGTGCCAGCAGCCAGGGCACAGGGGCCTACAATGAGCAGTTCTTC,CASSQGTGAYNEQFF
TRBJ2-3,TRBV4-2,-,-,TGTGCCAGCAGCCAAGTTTTGGGGCCTGGCACAGATACGCAGTATTTT,CASSQVLGPGTDTQYF
TRBJ1-5,TRBV19,-,TRBD1,TGTGCCAGTAGTTTAACAGGGGATAATCAGCCCCAGCATTTT,CASSLTGDNQPQHF
TRBJ1-6,TRBV21-1,-,-,TGTGCCAGCAGCAAATGGGGGGTTGATGGCTATAATTCACCCCTCCACTTT,CASSKWGVDGYNSPLHF
TRBJ2-3,TRBV6-6,-,TRBD2,TGTGCCAGCAGTCGCTCCGGGGGGGCCACAGATACGCAGTATTTT,CASSRSGGATDTQYF
TRBJ1-2,TRBV7-9,-,-,TGTGCCAGCAGCCCGGAGAACTATGGCTACACCTTC,CASSPENYGYTF
TRBJ1-2,TRBV2,-,-,TGTGCCAGTGCAGGGGATGTACGTGGCTACACCTTC,CASAGDVRGYTF
TRBJ2-5,TRBV7-9,-,-,TGTGCCAGCAGCTTAGGAGTGGAGACCCAGTACTTC,CASSLGVETQYF
TRBJ2-1,TRBV5-4,-,-,TGTGCCAGCAGCCCCGGAGGAGGGGTGGATGAGCAGTTCTTC,CASSPGGGVDEQFF
TRBJ1-1,TRBV18,once,-,TGTGCCAGCTCACCACAAAAGGGGGTCACTGAAGCTTTCTTT,CASSPQKGVTEAFF
TRBJ1-1,TRBV9,-,-,TGTGCCAGCAGCTTCACAGGGAACACTGAAGCTTTCTTT,CASSFTGNTEAFF
TRBJ1-1,TRBV5-1,-,TRBD1,TGCGCCAGCAGGGAGGGGGCTCAGAACACTGAAGCTTTCTTT,CASREGAQNTEAFF
TRBJ2-1,TRBV5-1,once,TRBD2,TGCGCCAGCAGCTCCCGGAGCGGGGGGGCCCTCGGCTACAATGAGCAGTTCTTC,CASSSRSGGALGYNEQFF
TRBJ1-3,TRBV30,few,-,TGTGCCTGGGGTCTTGTTTCGGGAAACACCATATATTTT,CAWGLVSGNTIYF
TRBJ2-7,TRBV3-1/TRBV3-2,-,TRBD2,TGTGCCAGCAGCGCGGGAGTAACCTACGAGCAGTACTTC,CASSAGVTYEQYF
TRBJ2-5,TRBV3-1/TRBV3-2,-,TRBD2,TGTGCCAGCAGTTGGGGACTAGCGGGGGGGGAGACCCAGTACTTC,CASSWGLAGGETQYF
TRBJ1-4,TRBV5-1,-,-,TGCGCCAGCAGCTTGGATGACAGCCCTAATGAAAAACTGTTTTTT,CASSLDDSPNEKLFF
TRBJ2-1,TRBV2,few,TRBD1,TGTGCCACCCCTAGGAGGGACAGGAACAATGAGCAGTTCTTC,CATPRRDRNNEQFF
TRBJ1-1,TRBV5-1,-,-,TGCGCCAGCAGCCCCGGCGGGGACGGGAACACTGAAGCTTTCTTT,CASSPGGDGNTEAFF
TRBJ1-1,TRBV29-1,-,-,TGCAGCGTTGAAAGAGAAGGAGAAAACACTGAAGCTTTCTTT,CSVEREGENTEAFF
TRBJ2-6,TRBV2,-,-,TGTGCCAGCAGTGAACGCTGGGTTAGCGCCAACGTCCTGACTTTC,CASSERWVSANVLTF
TRBJ1-3,TRBV28,few,-,TGTGCCAGCAGTTTAACCCAGGGGCCCATCTCTGGAAACACCATATATTTT,CASSLTQGPISGNTIYF
TRBJ2-2,TRBV11-2,once,-,TGTGCCAGCAGCTTAGAGGGGCAAAGATACACCGGGGAGCTGTTTTTT,CASSLEGQRYTGELFF
TRBJ1-1,TRBV20-1,once,-,TGCAGTGCGTCCCCGAGGTCCGAAGCTTTCTTT,CSASPRSEAFF
TRBJ1-1,TRBV10-3,-,TRBD1,TGTGCCATCCACAGGGGCACTGAAGCTTTCTTT,CAIHRGTEAFF
TRBJ1-3,TRBV28,-,-,TGTGCCAGCGGCCCTCAGACAGGCAAGACGGGAAACACCATATATTTT,CASGPQTGKTGNTIYF
TRBJ2-7,TRBV19,-,TRBD2,TGTGCCAGTAGTCGGGGGACTAGCGGAGAGTACGAGCAGTACTTC,CASSRGTSGEYEQYF
TRBJ2-3,TRBV27,-,-,TGTGCCAGCAGTCTAGGGAATACGGGGACAGATACGCAGTATTTT,CASSLGNTGTDTQYF
TRBJ2-5,TRBV4-1,once,TRBD1,TGCGCCAGCAGCCAGCTGGGACAGGGGGAGACCCAGTACTTC,CASSQLGQGETQYF
TRBJ2-3,TRBV10-2,-,TRBD2,TGCGCCAGCAGGAAACCAAGACTAGCGGGGGGGCCAGATACGCAGTATTTT,CASRKPRLAGGPDTQYF
TRBJ2-3,TRBV7-9,few,-,TGTGCCAGCAGCCTCACAGATACGCAGTATTTT,CASSLTDTQYF
TRBJ2-5,TRBV4-2,-,TRBD2,TGTGCCAGCAGCCCCCTTCATGGACTAGCGAATCAAGAGACCCAGTACTTC,CASSPLHGLANQETQYF
TRBJ2-5,TRBV4-2,-,TRBD2,TGTGCCAGCAGCCAAGGGCTCTCCGTATCACCGACTAGCGGACAAGAGACCCAGTACTTC,CASSQGLSVSPTSGQETQYF
TRBJ2-1,TRBV3-1/TRBV3-2,-,-,TGTGCCAGCGGGAAGAGCGGCCAGGAGTTCTATGAGCAGTTCTTC,CASGKSGQEFYEQFF
TRBJ1-1,TRBV6-5,-,TRBD1,TGTGCCAGCGGGGAGACAGGGGTTCAGACTGAAGCTTTCTTT,CASGETGVQTEAFF
TRBJ1-5,TRBV15,-,-,TGTGCCACCAGCAGAGATACGGGTCAGCCCCAGCATTTT,CATSRDTGQPQHF
TRBJ1-4,TRBV2,-,-,TGTGCCAGCAGCTCAAATGACCTAGGGGTTGGAAAACTGTTTTTT,CASSSNDLGVGKLFF
TRBJ2-2,TRBV11-1,-,TRBD2,TGTGCCAGCAGCTTGACCCCGGCGGGGGACGGCGGGGAGCTGTTTTTT,CASSLTPAGDGGELFF
TRBJ2-2,TRBV4-2,few,TRBD2,TGTGCCAGCAGCCAAGGTGCGGGGGGGGACCTCTCCAACACCGGGGAGCTGTTTTTT,CASSQGAGGDLSNTGELFF
TRBJ2-5,TRBV6-5,-,-,TGTGCCAGCACGGTATTCGGAGAGACCCAGTACTTC,CASTVFGETQYF
TRBJ1-6,TRBV19,-,TRBD1,TGTGCCAGTAGTATAGCCCCCCAGGGGGTCTCACCCCTCCACTTT,CASSIAPQGVSPLHF